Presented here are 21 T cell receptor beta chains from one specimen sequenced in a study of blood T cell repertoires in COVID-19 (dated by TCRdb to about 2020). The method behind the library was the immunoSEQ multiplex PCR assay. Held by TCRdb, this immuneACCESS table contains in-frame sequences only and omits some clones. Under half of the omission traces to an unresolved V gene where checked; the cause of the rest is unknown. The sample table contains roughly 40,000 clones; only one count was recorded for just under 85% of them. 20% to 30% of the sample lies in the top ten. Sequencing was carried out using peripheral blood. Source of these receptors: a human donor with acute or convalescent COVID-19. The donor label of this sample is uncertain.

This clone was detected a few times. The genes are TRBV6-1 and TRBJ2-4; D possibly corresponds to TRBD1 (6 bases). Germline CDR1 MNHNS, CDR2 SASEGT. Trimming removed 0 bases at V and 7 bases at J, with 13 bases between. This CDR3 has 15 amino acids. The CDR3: CASSEAAGAQNIQYF. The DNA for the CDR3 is TGTGCCAGCAGTGAAGCAGCAGGGGCGCAGAACATTCAGTACTTC.

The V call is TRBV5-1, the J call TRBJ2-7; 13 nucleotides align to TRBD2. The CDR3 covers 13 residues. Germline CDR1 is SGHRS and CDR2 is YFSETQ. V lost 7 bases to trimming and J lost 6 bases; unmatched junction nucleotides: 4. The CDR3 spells CASLGLAGAEQYF. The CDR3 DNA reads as TGCGCCAGCTTAGGACTAGCGGGAGCCGAGCAGTACTTC.

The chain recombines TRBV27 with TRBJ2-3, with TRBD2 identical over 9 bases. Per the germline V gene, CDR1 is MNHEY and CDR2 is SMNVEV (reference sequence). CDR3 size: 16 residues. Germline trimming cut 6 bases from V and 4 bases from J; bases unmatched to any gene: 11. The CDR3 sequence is CASSLHGTSPSDTQYF. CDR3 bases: TGTGCCAGCAGCCTTCACGGGACTAGCCCATCAGATACGCAGTATTTT.

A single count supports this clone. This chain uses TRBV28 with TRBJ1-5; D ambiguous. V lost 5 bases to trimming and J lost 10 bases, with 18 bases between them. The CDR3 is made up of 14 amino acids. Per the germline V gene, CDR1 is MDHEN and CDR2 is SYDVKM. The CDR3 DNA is TGTGCCAGCAGTCTTGACTCCTCAATGAAACCCCAGCATTTT. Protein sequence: CASSLDSSMKPQHF.

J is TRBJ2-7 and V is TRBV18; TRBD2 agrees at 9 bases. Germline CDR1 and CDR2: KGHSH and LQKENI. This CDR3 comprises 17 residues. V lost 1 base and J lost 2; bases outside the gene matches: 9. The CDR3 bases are TGTGCCAGCTCACCACTTAGGGCTAGCGGGACCACCTACGAGCAGTACTTC. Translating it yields CASSPLRASGTTYEQYF.

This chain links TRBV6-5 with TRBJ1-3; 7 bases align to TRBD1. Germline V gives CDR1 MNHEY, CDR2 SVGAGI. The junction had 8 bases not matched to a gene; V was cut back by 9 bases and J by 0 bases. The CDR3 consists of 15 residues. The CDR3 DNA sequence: TGTGCCAGTAAGGCGGACAGGAACTCTGGAAACACCATATATTTT. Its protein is CASKADRNSGNTIYF.

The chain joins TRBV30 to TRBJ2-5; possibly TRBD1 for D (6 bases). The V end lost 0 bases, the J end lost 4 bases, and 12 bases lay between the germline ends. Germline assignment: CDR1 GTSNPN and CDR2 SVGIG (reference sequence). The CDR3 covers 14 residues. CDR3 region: CAWSVGQLLETQYF. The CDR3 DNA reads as TGTGCCTGGAGTGTTGGACAGCTTTTAGAGACCCAGTACTTC.

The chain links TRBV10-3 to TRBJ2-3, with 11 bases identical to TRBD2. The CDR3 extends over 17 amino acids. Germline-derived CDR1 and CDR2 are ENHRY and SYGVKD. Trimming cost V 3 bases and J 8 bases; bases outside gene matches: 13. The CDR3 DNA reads TGTGCCATCAGTGACCCATCGGGTAGCGGGGGGGCAGGTACGCAGTATTTT. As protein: CAISDPSGSGGAGTQYF.

CDR3 region: CASSSNAGGSYNEQFF. The CDR3 DNA is TGTGCCAGCAGCTCGAACGCGGGGGGCTCCTACAATGAGCAGTTCTTC. The chain recombines TRBV11-2 with TRBJ2-1; 8 bases map to TRBD2. Germline values: CDR1 SGHAT, CDR2 FQNNGV. The length of the CDR3 is 16 residues. V lost 4 bases to trimming and J lost 0 bases; unmatched junction nucleotides: 5.

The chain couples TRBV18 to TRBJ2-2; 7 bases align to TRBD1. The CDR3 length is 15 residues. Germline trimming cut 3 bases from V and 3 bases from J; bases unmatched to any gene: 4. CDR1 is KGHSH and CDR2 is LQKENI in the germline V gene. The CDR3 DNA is TGTGCCAGCTCACCGGGACAGATTGACACCGGGGAGCTGTTTTTT. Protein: CASSPGQIDTGELFF.

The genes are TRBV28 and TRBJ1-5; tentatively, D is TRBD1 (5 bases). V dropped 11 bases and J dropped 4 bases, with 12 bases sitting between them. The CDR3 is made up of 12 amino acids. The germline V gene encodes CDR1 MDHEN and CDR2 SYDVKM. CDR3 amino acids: CALGQGNQPQHF. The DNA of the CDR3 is TGTGCCTTAGGTCAGGGTAATCAGCCCCAGCATTTT.

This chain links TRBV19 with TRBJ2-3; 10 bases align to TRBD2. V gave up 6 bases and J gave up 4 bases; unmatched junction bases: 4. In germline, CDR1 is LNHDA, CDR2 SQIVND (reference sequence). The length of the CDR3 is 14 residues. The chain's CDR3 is CASSPGLAPDTQYF. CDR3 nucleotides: TGTGCCAGTAGCCCGGGACTAGCGCCAGATACGCAGTATTTT.

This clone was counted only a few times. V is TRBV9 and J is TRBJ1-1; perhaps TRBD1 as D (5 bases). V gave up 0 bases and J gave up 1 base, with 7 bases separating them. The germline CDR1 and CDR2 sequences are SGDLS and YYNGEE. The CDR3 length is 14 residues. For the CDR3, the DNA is TGTGCCAGCAGCGTAGTGGGGGGGAACACTGAAGCTTTCTTT. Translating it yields CASSVVGGNTEAFF.

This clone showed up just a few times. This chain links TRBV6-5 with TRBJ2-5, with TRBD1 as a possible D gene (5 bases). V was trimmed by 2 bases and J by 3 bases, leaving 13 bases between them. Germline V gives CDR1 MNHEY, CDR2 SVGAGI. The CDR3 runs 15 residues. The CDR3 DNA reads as TGTGCCAGCAGTTACACAGGAGTACCCAAAGAGACCCAGTACTTC. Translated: CASSYTGVPKETQYF.

Here the CDR3 reads CSASFSGGRGETQYF. The CDR3 DNA reads TGCAGTGCCAGTTTCTCAGGGGGCAGGGGAGAGACCCAGTACTTC. This sequence joins TRBV20-1 and TRBJ2-5; 8 nucleotides match TRBD1. This CDR3 has 15 amino acids. CDR1 is DFQATT and CDR2 is SNEGSKA in the germline V gene (reference sequence). V dropped 6 bases and J dropped 4; count of bases not matched to a gene: 13.

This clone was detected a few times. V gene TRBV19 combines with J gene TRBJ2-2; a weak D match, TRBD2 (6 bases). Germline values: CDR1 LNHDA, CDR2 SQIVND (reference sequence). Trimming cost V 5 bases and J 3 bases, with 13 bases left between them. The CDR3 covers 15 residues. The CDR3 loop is CASSQLASYTGELFF. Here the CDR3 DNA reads TGTGCCAGTAGTCAACTAGCCAGTTACACCGGGGAGCTGTTTTTT.

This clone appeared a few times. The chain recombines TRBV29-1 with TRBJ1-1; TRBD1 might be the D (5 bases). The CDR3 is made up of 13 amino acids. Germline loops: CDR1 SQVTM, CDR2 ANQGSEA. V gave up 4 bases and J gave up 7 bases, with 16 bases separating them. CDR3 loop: CSVVRARRGEAFF. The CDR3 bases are TGCAGCGTTGTCAGGGCTCGGAGGGGTGAAGCTTTCTTT.

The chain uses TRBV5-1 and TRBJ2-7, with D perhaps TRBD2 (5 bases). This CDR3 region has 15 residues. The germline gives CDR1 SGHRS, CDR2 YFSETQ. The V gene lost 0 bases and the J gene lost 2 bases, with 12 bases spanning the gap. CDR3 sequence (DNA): TGCGCCAGCAGCTTGGGAGGACTCTCACCCTACGAGCAGTACTTC. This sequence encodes CASSLGGLSPYEQYF.

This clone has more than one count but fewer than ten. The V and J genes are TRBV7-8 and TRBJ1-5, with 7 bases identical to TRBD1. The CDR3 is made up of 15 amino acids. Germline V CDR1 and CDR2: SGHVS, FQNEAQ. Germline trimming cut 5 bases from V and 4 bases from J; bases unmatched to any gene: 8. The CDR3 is CASSLQRQGNQPQHF. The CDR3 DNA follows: TGTGCCAGCAGCCTCCAGCGACAGGGAAATCAGCCCCAGCATTTT.

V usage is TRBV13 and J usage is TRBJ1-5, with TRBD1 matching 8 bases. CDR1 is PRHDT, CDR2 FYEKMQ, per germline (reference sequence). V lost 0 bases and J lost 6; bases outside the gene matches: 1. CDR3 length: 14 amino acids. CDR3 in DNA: TGTGCCAGCAGCTTAGGCAGGGGGCGTCAGCCCCAGCATTTT. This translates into CASSLGRGRQPQHF.

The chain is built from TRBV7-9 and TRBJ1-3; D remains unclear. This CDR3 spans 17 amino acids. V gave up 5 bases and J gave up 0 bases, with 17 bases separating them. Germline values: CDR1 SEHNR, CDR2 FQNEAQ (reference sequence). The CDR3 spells CASSRAGSGNSGNTIYF. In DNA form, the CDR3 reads TGTGCCAGCAGCCGGGCGGGGTCGGGTAACTCTGGAAACACCATATATTTT.